This T cell receptor beta chain was retrieved from a study of T cells after somatic rescue of genetic block. The assay was immunoSEQ multiplex PCR, and TCRdb's table has in-frame clones only and misses some. Of about 67,000 clones listed, just over 90% were seen once; the top ten hold around 2.8%. This clone turned up a few times. CDR3 length equals 14 residues. Germline V gene sequence: CDR1 SQVTM, CDR2 ANQGSEA. V dropped 6 bases and J dropped 4; count of bases not matched to a gene: 9. This clonotype originated in a middle-aged man. The genes are TRBV29-1 and TRBJ1-2; TRBD1 matches 9 bases. Sequencing input: peripheral blood mononuclear cells (PBMCs). The CDR3 bases are TGCAGCGTCCTCCGGACAGGGGCGTTCTATGGCTACACCTTC. Protein product: CSVLRTGAFYGYTF.